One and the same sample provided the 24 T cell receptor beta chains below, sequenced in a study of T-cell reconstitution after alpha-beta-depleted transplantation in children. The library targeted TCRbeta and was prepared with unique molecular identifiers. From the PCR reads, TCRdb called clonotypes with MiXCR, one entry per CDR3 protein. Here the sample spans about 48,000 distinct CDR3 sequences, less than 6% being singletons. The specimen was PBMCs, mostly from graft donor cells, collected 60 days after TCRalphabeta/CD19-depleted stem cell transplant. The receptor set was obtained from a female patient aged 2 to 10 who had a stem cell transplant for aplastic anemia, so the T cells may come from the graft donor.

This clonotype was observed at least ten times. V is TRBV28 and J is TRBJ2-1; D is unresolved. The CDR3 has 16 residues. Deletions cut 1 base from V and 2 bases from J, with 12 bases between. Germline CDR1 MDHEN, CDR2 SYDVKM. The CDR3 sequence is CASSLFGELTYNEQFF. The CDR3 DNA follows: TGTGCCAGCAGTTTATTTGGAGAACTCACCTACAATGAGCAGTTCTTC.

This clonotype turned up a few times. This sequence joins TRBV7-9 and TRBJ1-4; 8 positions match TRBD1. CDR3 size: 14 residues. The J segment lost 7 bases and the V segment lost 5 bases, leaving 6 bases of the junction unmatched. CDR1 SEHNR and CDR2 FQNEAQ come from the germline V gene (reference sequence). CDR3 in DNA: TGTGCCAGCAGCCCGACAGGGGCGATTGAAAAACTGTTTTTT. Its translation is CASSPTGAIEKLFF.

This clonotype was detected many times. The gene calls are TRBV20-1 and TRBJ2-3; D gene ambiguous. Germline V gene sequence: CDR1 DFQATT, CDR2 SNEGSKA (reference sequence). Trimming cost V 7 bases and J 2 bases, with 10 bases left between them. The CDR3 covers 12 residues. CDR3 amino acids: CSVQAVTDTQYF. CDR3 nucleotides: TGCAGTGTCCAGGCTGTCACAGATACGCAGTATTTT.

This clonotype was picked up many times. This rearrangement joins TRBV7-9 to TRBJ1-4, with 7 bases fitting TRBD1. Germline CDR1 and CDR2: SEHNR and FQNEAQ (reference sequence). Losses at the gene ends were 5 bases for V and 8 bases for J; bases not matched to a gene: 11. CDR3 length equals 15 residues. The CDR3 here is CASSRGTAEGEKLFF. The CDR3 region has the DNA TGTGCCAGCAGCCGTGGGACAGCTGAGGGAGAAAAACTGTTTTTT.

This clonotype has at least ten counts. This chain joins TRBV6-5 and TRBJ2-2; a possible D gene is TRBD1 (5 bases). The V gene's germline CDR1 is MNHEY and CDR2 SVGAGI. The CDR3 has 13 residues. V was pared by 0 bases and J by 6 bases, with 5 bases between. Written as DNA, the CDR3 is TGTGCCAGCAGTTACTCGGGGCCCGGGGAGCTGTTTTTT. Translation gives CASSYSGPGELFF.

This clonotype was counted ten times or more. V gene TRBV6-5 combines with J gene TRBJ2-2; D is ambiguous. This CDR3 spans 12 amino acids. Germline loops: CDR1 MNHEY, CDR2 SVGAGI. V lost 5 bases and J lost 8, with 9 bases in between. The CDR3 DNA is TGTGCCAGCAGTCTCTTGGCGGGGGAGCTGTTTTTT. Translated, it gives CASSLLAGELFF.

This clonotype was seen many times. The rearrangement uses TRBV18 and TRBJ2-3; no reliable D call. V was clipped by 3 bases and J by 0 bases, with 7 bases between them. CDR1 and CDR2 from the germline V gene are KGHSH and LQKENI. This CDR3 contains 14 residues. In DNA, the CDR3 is TGTGCCAGCTCACCGGGCAAAAGCACAGATACGCAGTATTTT. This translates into CASSPGKSTDTQYF.

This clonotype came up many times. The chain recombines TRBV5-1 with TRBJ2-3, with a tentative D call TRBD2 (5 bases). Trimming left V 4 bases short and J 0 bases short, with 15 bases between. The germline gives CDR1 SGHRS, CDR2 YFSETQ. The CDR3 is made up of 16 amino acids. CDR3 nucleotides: TGCGCCAGCAGCCTTAATAGCGTTCTTAGCACAGATACGCAGTATTTT. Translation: CASSLNSVLSTDTQYF.

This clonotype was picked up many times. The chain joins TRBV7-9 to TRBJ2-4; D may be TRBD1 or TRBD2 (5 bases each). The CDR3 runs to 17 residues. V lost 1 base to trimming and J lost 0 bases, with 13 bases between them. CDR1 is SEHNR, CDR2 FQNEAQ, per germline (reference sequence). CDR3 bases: TGTGCCAGCAGCTTAGGGGTGGGGGAGTTAGCCAAAAACATTCAGTACTTC. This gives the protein CASSLGVGELAKNIQYF.

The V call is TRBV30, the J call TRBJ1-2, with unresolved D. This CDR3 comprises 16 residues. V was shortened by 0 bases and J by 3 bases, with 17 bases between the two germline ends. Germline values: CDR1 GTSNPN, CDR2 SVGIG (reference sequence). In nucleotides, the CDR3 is TGTGCCTGGAGTGTACGAAGTTCCACGAGGGACTATGGCTACACCTTC. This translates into CAWSVRSSTRDYGYTF.

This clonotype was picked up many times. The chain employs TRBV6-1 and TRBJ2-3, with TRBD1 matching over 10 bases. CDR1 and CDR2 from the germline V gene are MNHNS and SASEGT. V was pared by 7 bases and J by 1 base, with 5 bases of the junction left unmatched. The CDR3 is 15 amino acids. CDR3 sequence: CASTWGTGGTDTQYF. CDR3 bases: TGTGCCAGCACTTGGGGGACAGGGGGCACAGATACGCAGTATTTT.

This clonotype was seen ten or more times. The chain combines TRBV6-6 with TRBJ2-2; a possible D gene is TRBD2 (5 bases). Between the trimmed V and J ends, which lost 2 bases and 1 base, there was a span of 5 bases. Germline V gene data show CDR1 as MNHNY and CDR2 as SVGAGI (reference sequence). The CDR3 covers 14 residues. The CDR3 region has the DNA TGTGCCAGCAGTTACAGCGGGAACACCGGGGAGCTGTTTTTT. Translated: CASSYSGNTGELFF.

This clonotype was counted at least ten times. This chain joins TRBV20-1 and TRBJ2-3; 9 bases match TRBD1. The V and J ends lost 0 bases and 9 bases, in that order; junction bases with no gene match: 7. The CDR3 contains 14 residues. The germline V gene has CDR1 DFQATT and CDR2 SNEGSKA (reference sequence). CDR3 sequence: CSARDWGQGRTQYF. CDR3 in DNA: TGCAGTGCTAGAGATTGGGGACAGGGTCGAACGCAGTATTTT.

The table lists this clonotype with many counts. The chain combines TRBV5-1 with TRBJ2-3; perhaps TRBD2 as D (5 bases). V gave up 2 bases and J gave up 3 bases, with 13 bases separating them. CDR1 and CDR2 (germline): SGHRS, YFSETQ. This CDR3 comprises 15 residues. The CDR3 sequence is CASSFATAVTDTQYF. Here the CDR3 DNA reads TGCGCCAGCAGCTTCGCAACAGCGGTTACAGATACGCAGTATTTT.

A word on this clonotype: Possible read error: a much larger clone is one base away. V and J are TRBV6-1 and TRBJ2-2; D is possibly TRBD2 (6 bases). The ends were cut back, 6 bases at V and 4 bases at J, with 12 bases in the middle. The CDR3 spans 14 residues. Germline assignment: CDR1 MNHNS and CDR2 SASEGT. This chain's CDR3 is CASRLAPITGELFF. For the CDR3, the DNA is TGTGCCAGCAGACTAGCCCCGATCACCGGGGAGCTGTTTTTT.

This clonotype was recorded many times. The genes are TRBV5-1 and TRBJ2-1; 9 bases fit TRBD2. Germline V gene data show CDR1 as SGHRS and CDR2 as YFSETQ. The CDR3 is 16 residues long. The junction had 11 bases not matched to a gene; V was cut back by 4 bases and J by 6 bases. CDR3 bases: TGCGCCAGCAGCGAAGTAGCGGGGGCGCGTTTCAATGAGCAGTTCTTC. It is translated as CASSEVAGARFNEQFF.

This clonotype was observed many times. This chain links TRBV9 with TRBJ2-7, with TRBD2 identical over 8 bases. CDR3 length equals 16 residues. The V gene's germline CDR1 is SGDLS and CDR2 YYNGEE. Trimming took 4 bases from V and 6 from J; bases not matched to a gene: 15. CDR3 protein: CASSPNTGSGTSEQYF. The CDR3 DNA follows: TGTGCCAGCAGCCCCAATACCGGTAGCGGGACCTCCGAGCAGTACTTC.

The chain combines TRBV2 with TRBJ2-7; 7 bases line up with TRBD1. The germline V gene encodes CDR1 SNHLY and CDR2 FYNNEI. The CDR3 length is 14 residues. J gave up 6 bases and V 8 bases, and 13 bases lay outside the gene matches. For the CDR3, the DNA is TGTGCCAGCCTCTTCAGGGGGAGCAGCGCCGAGCAGTACTTC. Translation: CASLFRGSSAEQYF.

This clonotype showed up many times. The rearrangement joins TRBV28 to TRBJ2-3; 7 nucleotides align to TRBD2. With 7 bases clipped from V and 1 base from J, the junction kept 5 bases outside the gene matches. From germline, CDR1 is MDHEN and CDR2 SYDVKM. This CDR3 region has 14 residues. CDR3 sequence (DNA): TGTGCCAGCAAGCCGGCGGGAGGCACAGATACGCAGTATTTT. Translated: CASKPAGGTDTQYF.

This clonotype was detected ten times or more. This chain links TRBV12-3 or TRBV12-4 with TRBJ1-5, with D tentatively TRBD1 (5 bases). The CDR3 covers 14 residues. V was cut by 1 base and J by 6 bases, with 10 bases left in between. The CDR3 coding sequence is TGTGCCAGCAGTTTAGGGCAGGGAGTTCAGCCCCAGCATTTT. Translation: CASSLGQGVQPQHF.

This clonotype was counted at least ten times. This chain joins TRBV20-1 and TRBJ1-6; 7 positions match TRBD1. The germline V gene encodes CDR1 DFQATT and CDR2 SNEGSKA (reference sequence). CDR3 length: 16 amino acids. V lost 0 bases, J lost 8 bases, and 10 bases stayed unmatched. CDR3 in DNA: TGCAGTGCTAGAGATGGGAGGGGGCGAGGGGATTCACCCCTCCACTTT. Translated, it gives CSARDGRGRGDSPLHF.

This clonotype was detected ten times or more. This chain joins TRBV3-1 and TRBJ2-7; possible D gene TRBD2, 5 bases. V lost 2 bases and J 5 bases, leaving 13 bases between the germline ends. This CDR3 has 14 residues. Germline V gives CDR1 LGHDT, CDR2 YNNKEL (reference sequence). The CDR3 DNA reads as TGTGCCAGCAGCCAATTCATAGCGCGAGACGAGCAGTACTTC. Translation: CASSQFIARDEQYF.

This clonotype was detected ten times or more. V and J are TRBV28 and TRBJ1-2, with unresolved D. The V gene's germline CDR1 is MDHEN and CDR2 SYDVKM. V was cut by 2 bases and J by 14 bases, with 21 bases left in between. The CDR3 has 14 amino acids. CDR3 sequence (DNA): TGTGCCAGCAGTTTACCCCTAAGGGAGGGAGGTTCTACCTTC. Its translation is CASSLPLREGGSTF.

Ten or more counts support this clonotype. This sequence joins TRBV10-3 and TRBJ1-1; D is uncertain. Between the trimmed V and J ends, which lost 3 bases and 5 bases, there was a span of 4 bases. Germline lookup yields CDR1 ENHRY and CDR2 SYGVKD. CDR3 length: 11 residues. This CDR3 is CAISERTEAFF. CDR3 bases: TGTGCCATCAGTGAAAGGACTGAAGCTTTCTTT.